This T cell receptor beta chain originates from a study of shared clonotypes between healthy human individuals. Study-wide results and caveats: Across several donors, naive CD4 shared roughly 5%, naive CD8 about 3.2%, memory CD4 2% to 2.5%, memory CD8 roughly 0.37%.

As to this clone: The antigen is undetermined.

The data were produced by immunoSEQ multiplex PCR, yet TCRdb's version contains in-frame clones alone and is incomplete. The sample lists about 1.5 million clones; over 95% were seen once. Sample: naive CD4+ T cells sorted from blood. The subset is: CD45RA+ positively selected. The sequence was obtained from a man aged 30 to 39 in good health.

The DNA of the CDR3 is TGTGCCAGCAGTTCTTCTAGCGGGAGCTACGAGCAGTACTTC. It specifies CASSSSSGSYEQYF. J is TRBJ2-7 and V is TRBV6-5, with 10 positions matching TRBD2. Per germline, CDR1 MNHEY and CDR2 SVGAGI. J was trimmed by 3 bases and V by 4 bases; bases with no gene match: 3. CDR3 length equals 14 residues.